This T cell receptor (beta chain) was captured by sequencing in a study of circulating CD8 cells and anti-PD-1 response in melanoma. Study summary: Nivolumab was given intravenously at 3 mg/kg every 2 weeks. Points from the study as a whole: Expanded sorted subsets were checked for tumor reactivity using peptides. The cohort mixed treatment-naive and previously treated patients.

The QIAseq Immune Repertoire TCR panel built the libraries from approximately 15 ng of total RNA. Each CDR3 protein is one row after TCRdb ran MiXCR on the reads. The sample includes about 1,200 distinct CDR3 sequences, approximately 11% of them seen just once. Relative to its sample, this clonotype is medium-sized (0.01 to 0.1%). What it recognizes is unknown. Live CD3+CD8+TCRalphabeta+ cells were sorted into four subsets by PD-1 and/or TIGIT. There are 15 residues in the CDR3. Trimming removed 2 bases from V and 5 bases from J, with 15 bases in between. The TCR originated in a human donor with melanoma. This rearrangement joins TRBV12-3 or TRBV12-4 to TRBJ2-5; D gene ambiguous. Sequenced material: CD8+ T cells from PBMCs, taken at baseline or after one month of anti-PD-1 therapy (not recorded which). The CDR3 sequence: CASSLSPGQEETQYF. The DNA of the CDR3 is TGTGCCAGCAGTTTATCCCCGGGCCAGGAGGAGACCCAGTACTTC.